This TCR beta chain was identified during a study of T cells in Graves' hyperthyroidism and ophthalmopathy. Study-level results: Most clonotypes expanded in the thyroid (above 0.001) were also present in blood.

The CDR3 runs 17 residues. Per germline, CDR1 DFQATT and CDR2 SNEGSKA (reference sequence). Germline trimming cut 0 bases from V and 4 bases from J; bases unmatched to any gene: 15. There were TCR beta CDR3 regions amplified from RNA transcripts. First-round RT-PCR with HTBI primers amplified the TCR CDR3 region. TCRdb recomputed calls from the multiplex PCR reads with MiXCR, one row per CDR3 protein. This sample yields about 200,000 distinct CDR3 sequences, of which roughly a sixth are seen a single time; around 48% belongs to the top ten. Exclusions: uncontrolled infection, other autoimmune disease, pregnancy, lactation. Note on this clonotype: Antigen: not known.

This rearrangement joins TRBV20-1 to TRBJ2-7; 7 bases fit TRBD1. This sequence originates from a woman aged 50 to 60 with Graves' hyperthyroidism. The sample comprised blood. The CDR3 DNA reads TGCAGTGCTAGAGATCCTCTAAGGGGGCATACCACATACGAGCAGTACTTC. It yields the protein CSARDPLRGHTTYEQYF.